This T cell receptor beta chain was retrieved from a study of blood T cell repertoires in COVID-19. Across the study: Researchers got acute and convalescent COVID-19 samples from the United States, Italy and Spain. PBMCs, B-cell-depleted T cells, or T cells provided the cDNA or gDNA that made up the material.

The V end was cut by 3 bases, the J end by 3 bases, with 16 bases between. Germline V lookup: CDR1 SGHNT, CDR2 YYREEE (reference sequence). This CDR3 is built from 15 residues. Authors' methods: Counts of nucleated cells, estimated from reference gene primer amplification, were obtained. This table comes from immunoSEQ multiplex PCR, and its TCRdb copy is limited to in-frame clones, with some not included. The V and J calls and clone size come from that table; D and trimming were worked out from the DNA. The data contain roughly 250,000 clones, 65% to 90% of them singletons. The chain uses TRBV5-4 and TRBJ2-7; D possibly corresponds to TRBD1 (5 bases). The sequence came from an older woman with acute or convalescent COVID-19. The sequencing sample was made of peripheral blood. The DNA of the CDR3 is TGTGCCAGCAGCTCGCCGACAGCCCCGAACTACGAGCAGTACTTC. Translated, it gives CASSSPTAPNYEQYF. Variable domain in full (rest from reference TRBV5-4 and TRBJ2-7): ETGVTQSPTHLIKTRGQQVTLRCSSQSGHNTVSWYQQALGQGPQFIFQYYREEENGRGNFPPRFSGLQFPNYSSELNVNALELDDSALYLCASSSPTAPNYEQYFGPGTRLTVT.